This T cell receptor beta chain was documented in a study of cytomegalovirus exposure and HLA in healthy donors. Study context: Of over 300 genotyped donors, approximately 84% clustered with self-reported Caucasian donors. Study results and limitations: A later analysis by the authors found several of the most significant clusters apparently linked to common viral pathogens. The investigators catalogued 150 or so TCR beta chains as cytomegalovirus-associated.

Turning to this clone: Its antigen remains unknown.

The V gene's germline CDR1 is MNHEY and CDR2 SMNVEV (reference sequence). The CDR3 is 11 residues long. V lost 8 bases and J 14 bases, leaving 17 bases between the germline ends. In the PCR, 60 Vbeta and 13 Jbeta primers were used. TCRdb keeps only in-frame clones here, not all; method: immunoSEQ multiplex PCR. The sample includes some 130,000 clones, over 70% of them seen just once. This TCR was sampled from an older woman in good health and CMV-seropositive. This sequence joins TRBV27 and TRBJ2-3, with D possibly being TRBD2 (5 bases). The sample consisted of PBMCs. The CDR3, as DNA: TGTGCCAGCGCAGGACTGGCCTTGTGGTATTTT. Encoded protein: CASAGLALWYF.